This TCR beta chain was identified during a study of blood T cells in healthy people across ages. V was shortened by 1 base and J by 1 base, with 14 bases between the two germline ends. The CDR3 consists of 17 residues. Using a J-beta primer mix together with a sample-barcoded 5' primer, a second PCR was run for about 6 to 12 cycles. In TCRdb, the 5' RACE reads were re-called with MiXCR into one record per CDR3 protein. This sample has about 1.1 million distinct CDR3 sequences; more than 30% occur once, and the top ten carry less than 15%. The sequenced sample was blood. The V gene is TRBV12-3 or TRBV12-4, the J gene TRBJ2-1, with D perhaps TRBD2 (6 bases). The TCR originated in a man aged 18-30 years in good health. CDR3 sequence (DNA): TGTGCCAGCAGTTTAGGAGTAGCGGATGTATCCTACAATGAGCAGTTCTTC. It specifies CASSLGVADVSYNEQFF.